This T cell receptor beta chain was documented in a study of T cells in Graves' hyperthyroidism and ophthalmopathy. Uncontrolled infection, other autoimmune disease, pregnancy and lactation each barred patients from inclusion. Thyroid ultrasound and orbital computed tomography, with clinical symptoms and serum thyroxine and TRAb, informed diagnoses. The J segment lost 4 bases and the V segment lost 0 bases, leaving 6 bases of the junction unmatched. Germline CDR1 reads SGHRS; CDR2 reads YFSETQ. This CDR3 is built from 16 residues. Researchers amplified the TCR beta CDR3 regions from RNA transcripts. The TCR CDR3 was amplified in a first-round RT-PCR using the HTBI primer set. TCRdb reanalysed the multiplex PCR reads using MiXCR and keeps one entry per CDR3 protein. The table lists some 620,000 distinct CDR3 sequences, under 20% of them singletons. This clonotype was recorded many times.

This TCR was sampled from a woman in her 30s with Graves' hyperthyroidism. The sequenced material came from blood. The rearrangement joins TRBV5-1 to TRBJ2-7, with 11 bases that match TRBD1. This CDR3 reads CASSLAGQGAAYEQYF. In nucleotides, the CDR3 is TGCGCCAGCAGCTTGGCCGGACAGGGGGCGGCTTACGAGCAGTACTTC.